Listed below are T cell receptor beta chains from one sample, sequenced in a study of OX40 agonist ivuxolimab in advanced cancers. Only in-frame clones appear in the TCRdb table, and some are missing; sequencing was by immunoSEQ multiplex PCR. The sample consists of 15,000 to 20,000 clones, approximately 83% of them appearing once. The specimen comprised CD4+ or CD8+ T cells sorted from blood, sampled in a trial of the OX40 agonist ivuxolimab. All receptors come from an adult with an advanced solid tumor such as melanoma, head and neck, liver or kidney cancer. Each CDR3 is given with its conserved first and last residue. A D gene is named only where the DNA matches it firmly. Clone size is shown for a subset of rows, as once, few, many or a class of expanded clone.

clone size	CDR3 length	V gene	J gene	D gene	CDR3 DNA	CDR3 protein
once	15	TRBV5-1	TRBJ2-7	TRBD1	TGCGCCAGCAGCTCCCTCGGACAGGGGGCCTACGAGCAGTACTTC	CASSSLGQGAYEQYF
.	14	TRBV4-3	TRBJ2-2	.	TGCGCCAGCAGCCAAGACGGGTCCACCGGGGAGCTGTTTTTT	CASSQDGSTGELFF
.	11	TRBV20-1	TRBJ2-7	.	TGCAGTGCTAGCATCGACTACGAGCAGTACTTC	CSASIDYEQYF
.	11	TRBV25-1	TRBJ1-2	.	TGTGCCAGCAGTGATAACTATGGCTACACCTTC	CASSDNYGYTF
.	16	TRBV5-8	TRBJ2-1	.	TGTGCCAGCAGCTTCCAACCGACAGGGAGGCGGAATGAGCAGTTCTTC	CASSFQPTGRRNEQFF
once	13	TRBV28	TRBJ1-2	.	TGTGCCAGCAGCCCTCACAGGGTTGGTGGCTACACCTTC	CASSPHRVGGYTF
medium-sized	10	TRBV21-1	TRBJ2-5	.	TGTGCCAGACAGAAAGAGACCCAGTACTTC	CARQKETQYF
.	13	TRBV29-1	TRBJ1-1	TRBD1	TGCAGCGTTGTAGGGACAGAAGGTACTGAAGCTTTCTTT	CSVVGTEGTEAFF
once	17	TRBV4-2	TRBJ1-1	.	TGTGCCAGCAGCCAAGCCCTAGGAGGCAGGAGGTCCACTGAAGCTTTCTTT	CASSQALGGRRSTEAFF
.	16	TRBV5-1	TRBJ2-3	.	TGCGCCAGCAGCGGAGACAGTTTTATTAGCACAGATACGCAGTATTTT	CASSGDSFISTDTQYF
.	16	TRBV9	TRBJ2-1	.	TGTGCCAGCAGCGTATGGGGTAGCGGACCTTTCTCTGAGCAGTTCTTC	CASSVWGSGPFSEQFF
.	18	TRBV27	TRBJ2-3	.	TGTGCCAGCAGTTTATCCCGGACTCCCACCCCCGTGACAGATACGCAGTATTTT	CASSLSRTPTPVTDTQYF
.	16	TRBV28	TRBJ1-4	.	TGTGCCAGCAGTTACCCGGGGGTAGGGGGGGATGAAAAACTGTTTTTT	CASSYPGVGGDEKLFF
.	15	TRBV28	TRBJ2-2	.	TGTGCCAGCAGTAGCCCCAGGTGGGGCATCGGGGAGCTGTTTTTT	CASSSPRWGIGELFF
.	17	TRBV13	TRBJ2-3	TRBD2	TGTGCCAGCAGCTTAGGCCTCACTAGCGGGCAGACAGATACGCAGTATTTT	CASSLGLTSGQTDTQYF
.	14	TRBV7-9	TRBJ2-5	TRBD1	TGTGCCAGCAGCCTCCTACAGGGGGGAGAGACCCAGTACTTC	CASSLLQGGETQYF
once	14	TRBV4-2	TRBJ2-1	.	TGTGCCAGCAGCCAAGGACCGATTGGGGATGAGCAGTTCTTC	CASSQGPIGDEQFF
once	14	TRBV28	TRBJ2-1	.	TGTGCCAGCAGTTTCCCGTGGGGCGGCAATGAGCAGTTCTTC	CASSFPWGGNEQFF
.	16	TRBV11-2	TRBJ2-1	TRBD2	TGTGCCAGCAGCTTAGCTTGGCTAGCGGGATACAATGGGCAGTTCTTC	CASSLAWLAGYNGQFF
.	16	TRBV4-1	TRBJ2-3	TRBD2	TGCGCCAGCAGCTCCCTAGCGGGAGGGGTCACAGATACGCAGTATTTT	CASSSLAGGVTDTQYF
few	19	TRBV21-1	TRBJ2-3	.	TGTGCCAGGGCTACGCCTAGCGGGAGGGTTTTTAAGGCCACAGATACGCAGTATTTT	CARATPSGRVFKATDTQYF
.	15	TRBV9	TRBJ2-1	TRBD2	TGTGCCAGCAGCGCTAGCGGAAGCTCCTACAATGAGCAGTTCTTC	CASSASGSSYNEQFF
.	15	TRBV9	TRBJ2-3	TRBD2	TGTGCCAGCAGCGTAGCTCGGGAGGGGAGAGATACGCAGTATTTT	CASSVAREGRDTQYF
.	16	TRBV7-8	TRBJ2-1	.	TGTGCCAGCAGCTTGGGGGGCAGATCGTCCTACAATGAGCAGTTCTTC	CASSLGGRSSYNEQFF
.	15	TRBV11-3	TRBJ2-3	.	TGTGCCAGCAGCACCCCCCGCTCTAGCACAGATACGCAGTATTTT	CASSTPRSSTDTQYF
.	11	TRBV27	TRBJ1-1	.	TGTGCCAGCAGTGGGGGGACTGAAGCTTTCTTT	CASSGGTEAFF
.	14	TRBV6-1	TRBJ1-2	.	TGTGCCAGCAGATCTAGGACCTTTAACTATGGCTACACCTTC	CASRSRTFNYGYTF
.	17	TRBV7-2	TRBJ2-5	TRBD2	TGTGCCAGCAGCCAGGGACTAGCGGGAGTTCTTTATGAGACCCAGTACTTC	CASSQGLAGVLYETQYF
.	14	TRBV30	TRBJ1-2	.	TGTGCCTGGAGTACTGGGACTGCAAGCTATGGCTACACCTTC	CAWSTGTASYGYTF
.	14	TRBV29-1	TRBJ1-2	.	TGCAGCGTTTCCGGGGGCAGGGGAGCTGGGGGCTACACCTTC	CSVSGGRGAGGYTF
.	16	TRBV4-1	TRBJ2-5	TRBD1	TGCGCCAGCAGCCAAGGCCCGACAGGGGGCCTGGAGACCCAGTACTTC	CASSQGPTGGLETQYF
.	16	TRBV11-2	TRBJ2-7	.	TGTGCCAGCAGCCACCCCGGGCCAGAAATAACCTACGAGCAGTACTTC	CASSHPGPEITYEQYF
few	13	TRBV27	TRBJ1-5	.	TGTGCCAGCAGTAGGACAGGCAATCAGCCCCAGCATTTT	CASSRTGNQPQHF
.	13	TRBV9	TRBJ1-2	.	TGTGCCAGCAGCGTAGGGGCAGGCTATGGCTACACCTTC	CASSVGAGYGYTF
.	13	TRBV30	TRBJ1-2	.	TGTGCCTGGAGTGTGTCGGAGTTCTATGGCTACACCTTC	CAWSVSEFYGYTF
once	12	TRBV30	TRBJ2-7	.	TGTGCCTGGGGGGACCTTTACTCGAAGCAGTACTTC	CAWGDLYSKQYF
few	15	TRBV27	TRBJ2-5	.	TGTGCCAGCAGTTTGAGATCCACAGGGAGGGAGACCCAGTACTTC	CASSLRSTGRETQYF
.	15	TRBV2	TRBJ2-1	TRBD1	TGTGCCAGCAGGAAGTCGGGACAGGGTTTCAATGAGCAGTTCTTC	CASRKSGQGFNEQFF
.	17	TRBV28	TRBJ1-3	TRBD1	TGTGCCAGCCAGCGATTTCAGGGGGCGCGACCCGGAAACACCATATATTTT	CASQRFQGARPGNTIYF
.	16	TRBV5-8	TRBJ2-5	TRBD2	TGTGCCAGCAGCTTCGGGACGGCGGGGGGAACGGAGACCCAGTACTTC	CASSFGTAGGTETQYF
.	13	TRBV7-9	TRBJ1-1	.	TGTGCCGGTCAGGGGCAGATGAAGACTGAAGCTTTCTTT	CAGQGQMKTEAFF
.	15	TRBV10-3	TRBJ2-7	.	TGTGCCATCAGTGGGAGCAGACCCTCCTTATACGAGCAGTACTTC	CAISGSRPSLYEQYF
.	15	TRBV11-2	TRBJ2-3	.	TGTGCCAGCAGCTTCGACTTTACAGAAATAGATACGCAGTATTTT	CASSFDFTEIDTQYF
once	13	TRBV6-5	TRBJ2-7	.	TGTGCCAGCAGTTACCACGAAACTGGGGAGCAGTACTTC	CASSYHETGEQYF
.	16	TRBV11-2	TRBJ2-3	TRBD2	TGTGCCAGCAGCTCCTCACTAGCGGGAGGGACAGATACGCAGTATTTT	CASSSSLAGGTDTQYF
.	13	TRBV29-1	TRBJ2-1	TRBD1	TGCAGCGGAGCAGGGGGCTCCTACAATGAGCAGTTCTTC	CSGAGGSYNEQFF
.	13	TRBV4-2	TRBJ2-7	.	TGTGCCAGCAGCCCCTCGGTATCCTACGAGCAGTACTTC	CASSPSVSYEQYF
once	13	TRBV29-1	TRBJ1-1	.	TGCAGCGCTCAGGGGACTGATGGCACTGAAGCTTTCTTT	CSAQGTDGTEAFF
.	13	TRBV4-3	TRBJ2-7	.	TGCGCCAGCAGCCAAGACAGGGCCTACGAGCAGTACTTC	CASSQDRAYEQYF
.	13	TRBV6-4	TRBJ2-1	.	TGTGCCAGCAGTGACCTCGACAGCGATGAGCAGTTCTTC	CASSDLDSDEQFF
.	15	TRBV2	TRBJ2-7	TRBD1	TGTGCCAGCAGTGATATGCGGACAGGGGCCTACGAGCAGTACTTC	CASSDMRTGAYEQYF
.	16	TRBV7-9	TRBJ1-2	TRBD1	TGTGCCAGCAGCTTAGCGCCGGACAGGACCCACTATGGCTACACCTTC	CASSLAPDRTHYGYTF
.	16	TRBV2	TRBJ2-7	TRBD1	TGTGCCAGCAGTGGATTTAGGGGGACAGCCACCTACGAGCAGTACTTC	CASSGFRGTATYEQYF
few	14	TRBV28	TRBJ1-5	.	TGTGCCAGCAGTCCGGACAAGTTCAATCAGCCCCAGCATTTT	CASSPDKFNQPQHF